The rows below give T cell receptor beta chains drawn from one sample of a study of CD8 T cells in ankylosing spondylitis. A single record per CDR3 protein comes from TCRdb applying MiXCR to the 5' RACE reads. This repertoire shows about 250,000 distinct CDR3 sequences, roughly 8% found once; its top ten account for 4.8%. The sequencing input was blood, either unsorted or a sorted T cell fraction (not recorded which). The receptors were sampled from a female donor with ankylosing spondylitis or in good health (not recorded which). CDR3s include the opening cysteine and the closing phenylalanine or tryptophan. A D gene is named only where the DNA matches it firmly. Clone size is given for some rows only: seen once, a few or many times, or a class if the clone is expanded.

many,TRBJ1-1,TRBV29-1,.,CSVEGGGAMVTEAFF,TGCAGCGTTGAAGGTGGAGGGGCGATGGTCACTGAAGCTTTCTTT
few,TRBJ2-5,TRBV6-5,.,CVSSYSRDVETQYF,TGTGTCAGCAGTTACTCGAGAGATGTAGAGACCCAGTACTTC
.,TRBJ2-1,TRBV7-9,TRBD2,CASSTSGLAGDNEQFF,TGTGCCAGCAGCACCAGTGGGTTAGCGGGAGACAATGAGCAGTTCTTC
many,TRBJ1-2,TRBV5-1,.,CASMLQEGYGYTF,TGCGCCAGTATGTTACAGGAGGGCTATGGCTACACCTTC
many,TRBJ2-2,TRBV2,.,CASSERAQSGELFF,TGTGCCAGCAGTGAAAGGGCCCAATCCGGGGAGCTGTTTTTT
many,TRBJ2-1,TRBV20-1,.,CSARDPGGMSGYNEQFF,TGCAGTGCTAGAGATCCAGGTGGGATGAGCGGGTACAATGAGCAGTTCTTC
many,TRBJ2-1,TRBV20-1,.,CSAGGSPPNFNEQFF,TGCAGTGCTGGGGGTTCGCCCCCCAACTTCAATGAGCAGTTCTTC
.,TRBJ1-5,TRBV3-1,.,CASSQEGTSNQPQHF,TGTGCCAGCAGCCAAGAGGGGACTAGCAATCAGCCCCAGCATTTT
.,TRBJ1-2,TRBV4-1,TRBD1,CASSQVQDRDPGYTF,TGCGCCAGCAGCCAAGTTCAGGACAGGGATCCTGGCTACACCTTC
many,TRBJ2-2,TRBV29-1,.,CSVEEWGSDTGELFF,TGCAGCGTTGAGGAATGGGGTTCGGACACCGGGGAGCTGTTTTTT
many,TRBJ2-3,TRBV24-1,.,CATSDDATASLTDTQYF,TGTGCCACCAGTGATGATGCGACAGCAAGCCTCACAGATACGCAGTATTTT
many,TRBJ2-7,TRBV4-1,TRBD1,CASSHSQGLVGEQYF,TGCGCCAGCAGCCACTCACAGGGGCTCGTTGGCGAGCAGTACTTC
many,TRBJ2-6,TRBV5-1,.,CASSLSASRSGANVLTF,TGCGCCAGCAGCTTGTCAGCGTCACGCTCTGGGGCCAACGTCCTGACTTTC
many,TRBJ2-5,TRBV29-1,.,CSAHESQETQYF,TGCAGCGCCCATGAGAGCCAAGAGACCCAGTACTTC
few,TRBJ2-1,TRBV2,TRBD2,CASYWREGYNEQFF,TGTGCCAGCTACTGGCGGGAGGGTTACAATGAGCAGTTCTTC
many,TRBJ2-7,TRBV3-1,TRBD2,CASSRTVASGSYEQYF,TGTGCCAGCAGCCGTACTGTGGCTAGCGGGTCCTACGAGCAGTACTTC
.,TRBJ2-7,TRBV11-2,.,CASSHDSYEQYF,TGTGCCAGCAGCCACGACAGCTACGAGCAGTACTTC
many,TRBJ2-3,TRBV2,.,CASKESRTDTQYF,TGTGCCAGCAAGGAAAGCAGAACAGATACGCAGTATTTT
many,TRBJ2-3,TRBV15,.,CATSRDRGWSTDTQYF,TGTGCCACCAGCAGAGATAGGGGTTGGAGCACAGATACGCAGTATTTT
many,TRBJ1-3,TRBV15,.,CATSRDLQAGNTIYF,TGTGCCACCAGCAGAGATCTTCAGGCAGGAAACACCATATATTTT
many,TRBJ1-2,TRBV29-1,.,CSGSDRIYGYTF,TGCAGCGGTTCGGACAGAATCTATGGCTACACCTTC
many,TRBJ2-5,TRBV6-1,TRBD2,CASSPALAAQETQYF,TGTGCCAGCAGCCCTGCACTAGCGGCCCAAGAGACCCAGTACTTC
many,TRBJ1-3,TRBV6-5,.,CASSYGGNSGNTIYF,TGTGCCAGCAGTTACGGGGGTAACTCTGGAAACACCATATATTTT
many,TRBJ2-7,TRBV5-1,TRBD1,CASSTQGASYEQYF,TGCGCCAGCAGTACGCAGGGGGCCTCTTACGAGCAGTACTTC
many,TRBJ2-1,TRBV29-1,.,CSLLGLYNEQFF,TGCAGCCTCTTGGGACTCTACAATGAGCAGTTCTTC
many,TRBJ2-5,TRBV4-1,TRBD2,CASSLRGGRTEETQYF,TGCGCCAGCAGCCTTAGGGGCGGGAGGACCGAAGAGACCCAGTACTTC
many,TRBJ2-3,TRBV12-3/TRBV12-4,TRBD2,CASSLDSSGNSDTQYF,TGTGCCAGCAGTTTAGATTCTAGCGGGAACTCCGATACGCAGTATTTT
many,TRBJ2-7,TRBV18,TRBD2,CASSPRIAGGYEQYF,TGTGCCAGCTCACCAAGAATAGCGGGAGGGTACGAGCAGTACTTC
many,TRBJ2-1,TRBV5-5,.,CASRPLGVSNEQFF,TGTGCCAGCAGACCATTAGGGGTCTCGAATGAGCAGTTCTTC
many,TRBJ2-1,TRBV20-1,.,CSARDKRTYNEQFF,TGCAGTGCTAGAGATAAGCGGACCTACAATGAGCAGTTCTTC
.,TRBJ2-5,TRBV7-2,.,CASSLGPYQETQYF,TGTGCCAGCAGCTTAGGCCCGTACCAAGAGACCCAGTACTTC
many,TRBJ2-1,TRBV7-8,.,CASRRISYNEQFF,TGTGCCAGCAGGAGGATCTCCTACAATGAGCAGTTCTTC
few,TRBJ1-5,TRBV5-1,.,CASSWWGNQPQHF,TGCGCCAGCAGCTGGTGGGGAAATCAGCCCCAGCATTTT
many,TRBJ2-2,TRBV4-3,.,CASSQVQNGELFF,TGCGCCAGCAGCCAAGTCCAGAACGGGGAGCTGTTTTTT
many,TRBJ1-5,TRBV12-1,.,CASSLWFQPQHF,TGTGCCAGCAGCTTGTGGTTCCAGCCCCAGCATTTT
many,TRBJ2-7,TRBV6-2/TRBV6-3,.,CASTPPWGSSYEQYF,TGTGCCAGCACTCCTCCCTGGGGGAGCTCCTACGAGCAGTACTTC
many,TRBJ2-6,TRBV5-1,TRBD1,CASSFSGQAYSGANVLTF,TGCGCCAGCAGCTTCTCGGGACAGGCCTACTCTGGGGCCAACGTCCTGACTTTC
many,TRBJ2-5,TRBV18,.,CASSPAGLETQYF,TGTGCCAGCTCACCAGCAGGTTTGGAGACCCAGTACTTC
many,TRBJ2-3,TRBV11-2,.,CASSLLRESDTQYF,TGTGCCAGCAGCTTATTACGGGAGTCAGATACGCAGTATTTT
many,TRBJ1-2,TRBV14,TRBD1,CASSVRTGKDSNYGYTF,TGTGCCAGCAGCGTCCGGACAGGGAAAGACTCCAACTATGGCTACACCTTC